These T cell receptor beta chains were read from a single sample in a study of blood T cell repertoires in COVID-19. The protocol was immunoSEQ multiplex PCR, while the TCRdb copy is restricted to in-frame clones and leaves out a portion. The data contain approximately 190,000 clones, around four fifths of them singletons. Sequencing used peripheral blood. The source of these receptors is a middle-aged woman with acute or convalescent COVID-19. Both conserved end residues are part of each CDR3. The D gene is left open where the match is weak. Not all rows give a size; the values are once, few, many and, for expanded clones, a class.

d_call j_call clone_size v_call cdr3_nt cdr3_aa
TRBD2 TRBJ2-2 NA TRBV28 TGTGCCAGCAGTTCCGTAGCGGGAGGGTTTACGAACACCGGGGAGCTGTTTTTT CASSSVAGGFTNTGELFF
NA TRBJ1-3 NA TRBV7-9 TGTGCCAGGCAGAAGATCTCTGGAAACACCATATATTTT CARQKISGNTIYF
NA TRBJ2-1 few TRBV13 TGTGCCACAGGGCGTGGCTCCTACAATGAGCAGTTCTTC CATGRGSYNEQFF
TRBD2 TRBJ2-7 NA TRBV4-2 TGTGCCAGCAGCGAAGGGAGGGCTAGCGGGGGGGCGGGAGAGCAGTACTTC CASSEGRASGGAGEQYF
TRBD1 TRBJ1-5 NA TRBV5-1 TGCGCCAGCAGCTTGGGGACAGGGGGTCAGCCCCAGCATTTT CASSLGTGGQPQHF
NA TRBJ1-2 NA TRBV25-1 TGTGCCAGCAGTGTCGCCGAGAACTATGGCTACACCTTC CASSVAENYGYTF
NA TRBJ2-5 few TRBV6-1 TGTGCCAGCAGTGAAGGCGGGGAATCAAGAGGCCAGTACTTC CASSEGGESRGQYF
TRBD2 TRBJ2-5 NA TRBV5-1 TGCGCCAGCAGCCTGTCAGGGCGGGAGGGAGAGACCCAGTACTTC CASSLSGREGETQYF
NA TRBJ2-3 NA TRBV13 TGTGCCAGCAGCTTATATGAGACAGATACGCAGTATTTT CASSLYETDTQYF
NA TRBJ1-2 NA TRBV7-9 TGTGCCAGCAGCCGAACTACAGGATACTATGGCTACACCTTC CASSRTTGYYGYTF
TRBD1 TRBJ1-2 NA TRBV28 TGTGCCAGCAGTGACTCTCCGGACAGGGGGCATATCTATGGCTACACCTTC CASSDSPDRGHIYGYTF
NA TRBJ2-1 NA TRBV30 TGTGCCTGGAGGTCGGGTGTACAGTTCTTC CAWRSGVQFF
TRBD1 TRBJ1-5 few TRBV19 TGTGCCAGTATAGGTGTGGACCGGGACAGGGGATATCAGCCCCAGCATTTT CASIGVDRDRGYQPQHF
TRBD1 TRBJ1-5 NA TRBV20-1 TGCAGTGCTAGTCGACAGGGCCTGCAGCCCCAGCATTTT CSASRQGLQPQHF
TRBD2 TRBJ2-3 many TRBV10-3 TGTGCCATCAGTGAGGGACTAGCGGGGTCAACTAGCACAGATACGCAGTATTTT CAISEGLAGSTSTDTQYF
TRBD2 TRBJ2-1 NA TRBV5-1 TGCGCCAGCAGCGTAGGACTAGCGGGTCTAATTCAGGTGGAGCAGTTCTTC CASSVGLAGLIQVEQFF
TRBD1 TRBJ1-5 NA TRBV6-6 TGTGCCAGCAGAGCCGCAGACAGGGTTAATCAGCCCCAGCATTTT CASRAADRVNQPQHF
TRBD1 TRBJ2-7 many TRBV5-1 TGCGCCAGCAGACCCGACAGGGGCGTCACCTACGAGCAGTACTTC CASRPDRGVTYEQYF
TRBD1 TRBJ2-1 NA TRBV10-3 TGTGCCAGCGCCAGCAGCGGACAGGGCGGAAATGAGCAGTTCTTC CASASSGQGGNEQFF
TRBD1 TRBJ1-5 NA TRBV6-5 TGTGCCAGCAGCTGGACAGGGGGGACAAATCAGCCCCAGCATTTT CASSWTGGTNQPQHF
NA TRBJ2-7 NA TRBV5-1 TGCGCCAGCAGCTTAGTCCCGTCAGCCTACGAGCAGTACTTC CASSLVPSAYEQYF
TRBD1 TRBJ1-2 NA TRBV19 TGTGCCAGTAGTAAAGGCCGGTGGACAGGGGAAGGCTACACCTTC CASSKGRWTGEGYTF
TRBD1 TRBJ1-3 NA TRBV5-1 TGCGCCAGCAGCACGGGGACAGGGGGAAAAGTGGACACCATATATTTT CASSTGTGGKVDTIYF
TRBD1 TRBJ1-4 NA TRBV28 TGTGCCAGCAGTTCCGACAGGGGGCGGAGGGAAAAACTGTTTTTT CASSSDRGRREKLFF
NA TRBJ1-4 NA TRBV6-5 TGTGCCAGCAGTTTAGACAGTTACCTTAATGAAAAACTGTTTTTT CASSLDSYLNEKLFF
NA TRBJ2-7 NA TRBV2 TGTGCCAGCGAGGGAACAGGGAGGGACGAGCAGTACTTC CASEGTGRDEQYF
TRBD2 TRBJ2-1 NA TRBV5-4 TGTGCCAGCAGCCGGGGACTAGCGGGGGGCCTTTACAATGAGCAGTTCTTC CASSRGLAGGLYNEQFF
NA TRBJ2-5 NA TRBV27 TGTGCCAGCAGTTCCCGCCCAGGTCCGCAAGAGACCCAGTACTTC CASSSRPGPQETQYF
TRBD2 TRBJ2-1 NA TRBV7-9 TGTGCCAGCAGCTTAGGGGGACTAAGAATTAATGAGCAGTTCTTC CASSLGGLRINEQFF
NA TRBJ1-5 NA TRBV30 TGTGCCTGGAAGAGGGAGGGGGGCAATCAGCCCCAGCATTTT CAWKREGGNQPQHF
TRBD2 TRBJ2-1 NA TRBV4-1 TGCGCCAGCAGCCTACGATCGGGAGGGGCGCACAATGAGCAGTTCTTC CASSLRSGGAHNEQFF
TRBD1 TRBJ1-6 NA TRBV30 TGTGCCTGGGATTCCGGGACAGGGTATTCACCCCTCCACTTT CAWDSGTGYSPLHF
TRBD2 TRBJ2-1 NA TRBV10-1 TGCGCCAGCAGGGAGGGAGCGGGAGGGCCCAAGTTCTTC CASREGAGGPKFF
NA TRBJ1-1 NA TRBV6-5 TGTGCCACCAAGACACCCCTCCTGGGCACTGAAGCTTTCTTT CATKTPLLGTEAFF
NA TRBJ2-7 NA TRBV21-1 TGTGCCAGCAGCAGCCCGACAGGGGAAACCCTCTACGAGCAGTACTTC CASSSPTGETLYEQYF
TRBD2 TRBJ2-2 NA TRBV2 TGTGCCACCCGAAGTGGCGGGGGGGCCACTGGCGGGGAGCTGTTTTTT CATRSGGGATGGELFF
TRBD1 TRBJ2-7 NA TRBV28 TGTGCCAGCAGACCCGGGACAGGGGACTACGAGCAGTACTTC CASRPGTGDYEQYF
NA TRBJ1-2 few TRBV20-1 TGCAGTGCCGGGACTGCCTATGGCTACACCTTC CSAGTAYGYTF
TRBD2 TRBJ2-5 NA TRBV5-1 TGCGCCAGCAGCTTCGCCTTTAGCGGGGGGTCGGAGACCCAGTACTTC CASSFAFSGGSETQYF
TRBD1 TRBJ2-1 NA TRBV6-5 TGTGCCAGCAGTTACTCTACAGGGGGGATTTTTAATGAGCAGTTCTTC CASSYSTGGIFNEQFF
TRBD1 TRBJ2-7 few TRBV5-4 TGTGCCAGCAGCTTGGATCTGGGACAGGGTAGGTCCTACGAGCAGTACTTC CASSLDLGQGRSYEQYF
TRBD2 TRBJ2-5 NA TRBV15 TGTGCCACCAGACTGCCGGGACTAGCAAAAGAGACCCAGTACTTC CATRLPGLAKETQYF
NA TRBJ2-3 NA TRBV10-1 TGCGCCAGCAGTGAGTCGACGGGGAGCGGCCCGGCAGATACGCAGTATTTT CASSESTGSGPADTQYF
NA TRBJ1-1 NA TRBV9 TGTGCCAGCAGCGTAGGCACAGGTTCGCGATTTACTGAAGCTTTCTTT CASSVGTGSRFTEAFF
NA TRBJ2-7 NA TRBV4-1 TGCGCCAGCAGCCCCAGCCTAGCTCGATACGAGCAGTACTTC CASSPSLARYEQYF